The 3 T cell receptor beta chains reported below all come from one sample, sequenced in a study of identifying expanded T cells in peripheral blood. The repertoire was sequenced with immunoSEQ multiplex PCR; TCRdb's copy has only in-frame clones and lacks some. The sample gives approximately 100,000 clones, about 88% of which show up once; 8% to 9% is in the top ten. The sample consisted of blood. These receptors were obtained from a person aged 18 to 75 in good health.

This rearrangement joins TRBV9 to TRBJ2-1; a possible D gene is TRBD2 (6 bases). The length of the CDR3 is 14 residues. Germline CDR1 and CDR2: SGDLS and YYNGEE. Trimming removed 1 base at V and 5 bases at J, with 10 bases between. The CDR3 region is CASSVLGEDNEQFF. The CDR3 bases are TGTGCCAGCAGCGTATTAGGGGAGGACAATGAGCAGTTCTTC.

The chain combines TRBV18 with TRBJ2-7; 7 bases fit TRBD1. Germline assignment: CDR1 KGHSH and CDR2 LQKENI. The ends lost 8 bases at V and 5 bases at J; junction bases unmatched: 12. CDR3 length equals 14 residues. CDR3 sequence reads: CASTQLNTGDEQYF. The CDR3 DNA sequence: TGTGCCAGCACACAACTAAATACAGGGGACGAGCAGTACTTC.

V is TRBV20-1 and J is TRBJ2-2; unclear D gene. This CDR3 is 10 amino acids long. Germline V CDR1 and CDR2: DFQATT, SNEGSKA (reference sequence). Trimming removed 5 bases from V and 4 bases from J, with 2 bases in between. CDR3 nucleotide sequence: TGCAGTGCTTGCACCGGGGAGCTGTTTTTT. Its translation is CSACTGELFF.